This T cell receptor beta chain was recorded in a study of spatial heterogeneity in lung cancer. The time point is: sample taken at primary tumor resection. TCRs were sequenced from unsorted whole RNA of tumor, nontumor lung or PBMC. This clonotype was observed a handful of times. CDR3 length: 14 residues. Trimming left V 1 base short and J 5 bases short, with 11 bases between. The germline V gene encodes CDR1 SGHVS and CDR2 FQNEAQ. Each CDR3 protein is one row after TCRdb ran MiXCR on the 5' RACE reads. Among tens of thousands of distinct CDR3 sequences listed, around 7.5% were seen once. Sequencing was performed on PBMCs, taken at surgery. The sequence derives from a male donor with early-stage non-small cell lung cancer. The V gene is TRBV7-8, the J gene TRBJ1-1; the D gene is possibly TRBD1 (6 bases). CDR3 bases: TGTGCCAGCAGCTTAGGGCAGGGGCTGACTGAAGCTTTCTTT. Amino acid sequence: CASSLGQGLTEAFF.